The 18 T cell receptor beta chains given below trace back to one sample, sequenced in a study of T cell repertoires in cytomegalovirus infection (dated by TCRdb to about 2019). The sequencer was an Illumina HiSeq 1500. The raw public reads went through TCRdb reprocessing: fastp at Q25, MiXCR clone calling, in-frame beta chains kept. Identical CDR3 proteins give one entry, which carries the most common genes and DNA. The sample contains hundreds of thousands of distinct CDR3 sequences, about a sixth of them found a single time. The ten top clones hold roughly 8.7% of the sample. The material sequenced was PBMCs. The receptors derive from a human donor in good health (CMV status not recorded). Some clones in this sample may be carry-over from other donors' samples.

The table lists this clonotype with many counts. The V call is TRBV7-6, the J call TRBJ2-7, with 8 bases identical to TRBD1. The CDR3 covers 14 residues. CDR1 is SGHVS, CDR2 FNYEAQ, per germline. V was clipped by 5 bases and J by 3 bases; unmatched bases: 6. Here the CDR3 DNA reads TGTGCCAGCAGCCCCCCCGGACAGGGCTACGAGCAGTACTTC. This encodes CASSPPGQGYEQYF. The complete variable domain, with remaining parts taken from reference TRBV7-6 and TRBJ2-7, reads GAGVSQSPRYKVTKRGQDVALRCDPISGHVSLYWYRQALGQGPEFLTYFNYEAQQDKSGLPNDRFSAERPEGSISTLTIQRTEQRDSAMYRCASSPPGQGYEQYFGPGTRLTVT.

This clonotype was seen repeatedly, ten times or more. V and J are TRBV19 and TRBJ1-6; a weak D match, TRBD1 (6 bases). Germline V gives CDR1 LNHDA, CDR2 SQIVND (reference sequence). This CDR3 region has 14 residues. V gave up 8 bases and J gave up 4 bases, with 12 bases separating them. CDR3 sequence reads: CASSDSDYNSPLHF. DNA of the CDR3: TGTGCCAGTTCGGACAGTGATTATAATTCACCCCTCCACTTT.

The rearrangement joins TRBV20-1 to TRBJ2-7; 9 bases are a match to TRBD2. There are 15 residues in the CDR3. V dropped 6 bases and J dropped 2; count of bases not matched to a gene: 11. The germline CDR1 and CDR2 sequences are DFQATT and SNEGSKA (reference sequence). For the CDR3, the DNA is TGCAGTGCCACTCTACCGCGCGGGGGGGCCTACGAGCAGTACTTC. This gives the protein CSATLPRGGAYEQYF.

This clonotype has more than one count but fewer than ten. The CDR3 loop is CASRSFGAEAFF. The DNA for the CDR3 is TGTGCCAGCAGGTCCTTCGGGGCTGAAGCTTTCTTT. The chain joins TRBV6-2 or TRBV6-3 to TRBJ1-1; D not resolved. The CDR3 has 12 amino acids. Trimming took 6 bases from V and 6 from J, leaving 11 bases between them. The germline CDR1 and CDR2 sequences are MNHEY and SVGEGT.

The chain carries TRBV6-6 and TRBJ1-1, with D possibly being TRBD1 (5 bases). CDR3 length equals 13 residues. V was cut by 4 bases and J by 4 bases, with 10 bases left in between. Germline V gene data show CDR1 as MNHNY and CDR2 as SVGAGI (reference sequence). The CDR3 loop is CASSSSGITEAFF. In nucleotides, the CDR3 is TGTGCCAGCAGTTCGTCAGGGATCACTGAAGCTTTCTTT.

The CDR3 protein is CASSLEAGRNSPLHF. In DNA, the CDR3 is TGTGCCAGCAGCTTAGAGGCGGGACGAAATTCACCCCTCCACTTT. The V and J genes are TRBV7-6 and TRBJ1-6; TRBD1 might be the D (5 bases). Germline CDR1 reads SGHVS; CDR2 reads FNYEAQ. V was shortened by 1 base and J by 7 bases, with 11 bases between the two germline ends. CDR3 length: 15 amino acids.

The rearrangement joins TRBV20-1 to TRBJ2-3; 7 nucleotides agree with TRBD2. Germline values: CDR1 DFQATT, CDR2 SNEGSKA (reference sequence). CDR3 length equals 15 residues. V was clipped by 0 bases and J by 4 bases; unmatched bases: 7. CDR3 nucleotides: TGCAGTGCTAGAGAGACGGGGGGTTGGGCAGATACGCAGTATTTT. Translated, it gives CSARETGGWADTQYF.

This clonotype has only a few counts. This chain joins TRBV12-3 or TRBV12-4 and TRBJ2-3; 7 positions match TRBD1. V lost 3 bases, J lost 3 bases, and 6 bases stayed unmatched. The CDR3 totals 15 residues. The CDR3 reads CASSLATGYTDTQYF. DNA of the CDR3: TGTGCCAGCAGTTTGGCGACAGGGTATACAGATACGCAGTATTTT.

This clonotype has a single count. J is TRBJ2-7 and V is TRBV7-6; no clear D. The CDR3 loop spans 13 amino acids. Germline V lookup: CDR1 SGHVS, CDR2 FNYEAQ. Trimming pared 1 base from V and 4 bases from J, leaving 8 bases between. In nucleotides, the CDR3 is TGTGCCAGCAGCTTAGGGCACATGTACGAGCAGTACTTC. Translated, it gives CASSLGHMYEQYF.

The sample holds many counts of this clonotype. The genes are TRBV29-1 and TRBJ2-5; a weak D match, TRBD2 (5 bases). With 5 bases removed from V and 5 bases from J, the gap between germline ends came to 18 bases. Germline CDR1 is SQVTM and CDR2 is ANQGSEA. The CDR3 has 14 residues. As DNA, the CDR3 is TGCAGCGTTCGTCGGACTCTAGACATGGAGACCCAGTACTTC. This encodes CSVRRTLDMETQYF.

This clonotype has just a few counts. The CDR3 loop is CSARIPSSDNEQFF. The CDR3 region has the DNA TGCAGTGCTAGAATCCCCTCGTCGGACAATGAGCAGTTCTTC. The chain uses TRBV20-1 and TRBJ2-1; no clear D. V lost 2 bases to trimming and J lost 5 bases, with 13 bases between them. The CDR3 length is 14 residues. Per germline, CDR1 DFQATT and CDR2 SNEGSKA (reference sequence).

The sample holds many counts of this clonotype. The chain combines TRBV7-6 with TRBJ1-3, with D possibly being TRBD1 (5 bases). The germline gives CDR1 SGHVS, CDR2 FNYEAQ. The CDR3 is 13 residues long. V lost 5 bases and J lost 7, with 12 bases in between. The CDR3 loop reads CASSVTGGNTIYF. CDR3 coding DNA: TGTGCCAGCAGCGTAACAGGAGGGAACACCATATATTTT. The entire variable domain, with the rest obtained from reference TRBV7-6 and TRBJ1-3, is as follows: GAGVSQSPRYKVTKRGQDVALRCDPISGHVSLYWYRQALGQGPEFLTYFNYEAQQDKSGLPNDRFSAERPEGSISTLTIQRTEQRDSAMYRCASSVTGGNTIYFGEGSWLTVV.

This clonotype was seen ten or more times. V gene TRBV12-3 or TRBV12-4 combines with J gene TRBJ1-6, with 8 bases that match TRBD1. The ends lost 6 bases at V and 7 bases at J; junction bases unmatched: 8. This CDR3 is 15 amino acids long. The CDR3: CASRPGTGGNSPLHF. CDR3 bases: TGTGCCAGCAGACCCGGGACAGGTGGGAATTCACCCCTCCACTTT.

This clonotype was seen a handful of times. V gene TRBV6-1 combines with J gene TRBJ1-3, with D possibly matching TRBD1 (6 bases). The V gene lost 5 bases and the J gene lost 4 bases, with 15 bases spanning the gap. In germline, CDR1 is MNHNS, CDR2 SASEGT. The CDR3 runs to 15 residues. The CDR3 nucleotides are TGTGCCAGCAGTTCCCCTCAGGGACACGGAAACACCATATATTTT. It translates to CASSSPQGHGNTIYF.

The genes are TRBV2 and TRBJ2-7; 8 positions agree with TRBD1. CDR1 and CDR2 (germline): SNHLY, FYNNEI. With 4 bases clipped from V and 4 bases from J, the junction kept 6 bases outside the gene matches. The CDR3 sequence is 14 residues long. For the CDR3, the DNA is TGTGCCAGCAGTGTTGGCAGGGGGCAATACGAGCAGTACTTC. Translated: CASSVGRGQYEQYF.

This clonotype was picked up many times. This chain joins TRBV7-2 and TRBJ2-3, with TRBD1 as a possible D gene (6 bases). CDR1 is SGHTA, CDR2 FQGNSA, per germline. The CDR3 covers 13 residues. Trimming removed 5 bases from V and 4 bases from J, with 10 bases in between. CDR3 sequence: CASSRTAPDTQYF. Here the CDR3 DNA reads TGTGCCAGCAGCCGGACAGCCCCAGATACGCAGTATTTT.

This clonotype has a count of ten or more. The CDR3 bases are TGTGCCAGCAGTTTGGGACTAACCACGAATGAGCAGTTCTTC. Encoded protein: CASSLGLTTNEQFF. The rearrangement links TRBV7-2 to TRBJ2-1, with 7 bases lining up with TRBD2. Germline assignment: CDR1 SGHTA and CDR2 FQGNSA. The CDR3 has 14 residues. Germline trimming cut 6 bases from V and 7 bases from J; bases unmatched to any gene: 9.

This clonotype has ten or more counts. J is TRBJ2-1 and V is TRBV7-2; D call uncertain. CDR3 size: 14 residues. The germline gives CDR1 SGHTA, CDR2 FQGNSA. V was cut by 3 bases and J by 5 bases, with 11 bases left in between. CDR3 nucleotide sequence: TGTGCCAGCAGCTTTTATCCCAGAGACAATGAGCAGTTCTTC. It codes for CASSFYPRDNEQFF.